Sequencing of this TCR beta chain was carried out in a study of T cell clonality in common variable immunodeficiency. This CDR3 is 14 amino acids long. The V gene's germline CDR1 is DFQATT and CDR2 SNEGSKA (reference sequence). The V and J ends lost 5 bases and 4 bases respectively, with 16 bases between them. This clone was recorded many times. Coverage ceases 3 residues before the CDR3 finishes, and the germline J gene fills in the end. Some clones are missing from TCRdb's copy, which holds only in-frame ones; the method was immunoSEQ multiplex PCR. The sample includes 35,000 to 50,000 clones, none of them occurring once.

The TCR comes from a person aged 18 to 75 in good health. Sequencing input: peripheral blood mononuclear cells. The chain uses TRBV20-1 and TRBJ2-3; tentative D call: TRBD2 (6 bases). The CDR3 reads CSASGLLSADTQYF. CDR3 DNA, as far as it was read: TGCAGTGCTTCAGGACTACTATCGGCAGATACG.